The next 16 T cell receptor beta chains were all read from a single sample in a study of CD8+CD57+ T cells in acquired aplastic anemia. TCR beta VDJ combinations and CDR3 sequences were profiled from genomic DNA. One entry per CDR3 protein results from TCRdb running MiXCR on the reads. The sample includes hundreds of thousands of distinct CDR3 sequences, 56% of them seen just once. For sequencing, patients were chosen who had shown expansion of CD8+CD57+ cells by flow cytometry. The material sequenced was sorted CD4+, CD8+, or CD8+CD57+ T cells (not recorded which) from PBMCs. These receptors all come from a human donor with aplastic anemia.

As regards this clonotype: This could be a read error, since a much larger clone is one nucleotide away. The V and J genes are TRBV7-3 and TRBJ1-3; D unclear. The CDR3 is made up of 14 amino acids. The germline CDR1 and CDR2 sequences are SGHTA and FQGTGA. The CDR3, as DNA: TGTGCCAGCAGCAGGGCAGGCTCTGGAAACACCACATATTTT. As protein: CASSRAGSGNTTYF. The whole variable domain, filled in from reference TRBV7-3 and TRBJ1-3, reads GAGVSQTPSNKVTEKGKYVELRCDPISGHTALYWYRQSLGQGPEFLIYFQGTGAADDSGLPNDRFFAVRPEGSVSTLKIQRTERGDSAVYLCASSRAGSGNTTYFGEGSWLTVV.

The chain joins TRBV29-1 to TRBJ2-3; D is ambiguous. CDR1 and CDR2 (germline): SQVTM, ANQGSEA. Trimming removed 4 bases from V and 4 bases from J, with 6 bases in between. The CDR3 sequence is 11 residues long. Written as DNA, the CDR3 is TGCAGCGTTGCTCTGTCAGATACGCAGTATTTT. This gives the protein CSVALSDTQYF.

DNA for the CDR3: TGTGCCACTCGACTAGCGGGGGGCGATACGCAGTATTTT. It codes for CATRLAGGDTQYF. The chain has TRBV7-9 and TRBJ2-3; the match to TRBD2 covers 13 bases. This CDR3 has 13 residues. With 10 bases clipped from V and 6 bases from J, the junction kept 4 bases outside the gene matches. Germline CDR1 reads SEHNR; CDR2 reads FQNEAQ (reference sequence).

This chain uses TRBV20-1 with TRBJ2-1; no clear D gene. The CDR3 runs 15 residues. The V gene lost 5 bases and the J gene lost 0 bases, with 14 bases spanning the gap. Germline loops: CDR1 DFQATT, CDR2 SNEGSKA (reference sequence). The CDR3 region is CSAFSSAISYNEQFF. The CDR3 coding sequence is TGCAGTGCTTTTTCCAGCGCTATCTCCTACAATGAGCAGTTCTTC.

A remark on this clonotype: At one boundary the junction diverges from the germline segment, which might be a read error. As DNA, the CDR3 is TGTGCCAGCGGCTTAGGGGAGCCCATCCTCCAAGAGACCCAGTGCTTC. Translation gives CASGLGEPILQETQCF. This chain links TRBV7-2 with TRBJ2-5; D tentatively reads TRBD1 or TRBD2 (5 bases each). Germline lookup yields CDR1 SGHTA and CDR2 FQGNSA. This CDR3 is built from 16 residues. Full variable domain (remainder filled in from reference TRBV7-2 and TRBJ2-5): GAGVSQSPSNKVTEKGKDVELRCDPISGHTALYWYRQSLGQGLEFLIYFQGNSAPDKSGLPSDRFSAERTGGSVSTLTIQRTQQEDSAVYLCASGLGEPILQETQCFGPGTRLLVL.

The CDR3 is CATSATSGGATGELFF. The CDR3 nucleotides are TGTGCCACCAGTGCCACTAGCGGGGGGGCCACCGGGGAGCTGTTTTTT. The chain couples TRBV24-1 to TRBJ2-2; 13 bases line up with TRBD2. From germline, CDR1 is KGHDR and CDR2 SFDVKD. J gave up 4 bases and V 5 bases, and 3 bases lay outside the gene matches. The CDR3 is 16 residues long.

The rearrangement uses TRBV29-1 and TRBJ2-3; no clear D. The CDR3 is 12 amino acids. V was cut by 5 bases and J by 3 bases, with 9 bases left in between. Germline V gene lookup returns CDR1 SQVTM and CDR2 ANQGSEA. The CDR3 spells CSVPIGTDTQYF. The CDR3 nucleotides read TGCAGCGTTCCAATTGGTACAGATACGCAGTATTTT.

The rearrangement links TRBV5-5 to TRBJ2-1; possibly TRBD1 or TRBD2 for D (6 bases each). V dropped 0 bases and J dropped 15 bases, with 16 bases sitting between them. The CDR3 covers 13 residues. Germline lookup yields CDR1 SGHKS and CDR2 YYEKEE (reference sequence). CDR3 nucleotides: TGTGCCAGCAGCTTGGATGTGGCAGGGGAGGCGTTCTTC. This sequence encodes CASSLDVAGEAFF.

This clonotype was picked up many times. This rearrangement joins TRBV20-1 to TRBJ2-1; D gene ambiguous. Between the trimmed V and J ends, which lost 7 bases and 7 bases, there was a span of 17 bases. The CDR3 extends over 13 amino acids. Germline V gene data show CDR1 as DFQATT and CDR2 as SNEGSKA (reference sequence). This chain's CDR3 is CSVRNQAKNEQFF. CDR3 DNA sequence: TGCAGTGTAAGAAATCAGGCCAAGAATGAGCAGTTCTTC.

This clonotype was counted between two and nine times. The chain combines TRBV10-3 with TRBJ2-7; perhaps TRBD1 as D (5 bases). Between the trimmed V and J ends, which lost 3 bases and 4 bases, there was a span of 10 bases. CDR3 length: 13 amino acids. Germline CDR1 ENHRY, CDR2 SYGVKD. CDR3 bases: TGTGCCATCAGTGAAGGGGCTCGTTACGAGCAGTACTTC. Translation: CAISEGARYEQYF.

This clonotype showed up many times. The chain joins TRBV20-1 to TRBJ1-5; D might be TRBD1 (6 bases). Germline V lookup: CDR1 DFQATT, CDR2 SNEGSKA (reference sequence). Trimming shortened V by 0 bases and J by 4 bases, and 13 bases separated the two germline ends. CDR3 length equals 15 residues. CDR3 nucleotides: TGCAGTGCTAGAGATCCTGGGACACCGAATCAGCCCCAGCATTTT. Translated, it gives CSARDPGTPNQPQHF.

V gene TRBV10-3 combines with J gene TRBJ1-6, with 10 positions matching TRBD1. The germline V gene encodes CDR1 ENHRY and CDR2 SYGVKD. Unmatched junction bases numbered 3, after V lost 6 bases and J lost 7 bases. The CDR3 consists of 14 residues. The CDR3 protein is CAISPGQGNSPLHF. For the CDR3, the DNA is TGTGCCATCAGCCCGGGACAGGGGAATTCACCCCTCCACTTT.

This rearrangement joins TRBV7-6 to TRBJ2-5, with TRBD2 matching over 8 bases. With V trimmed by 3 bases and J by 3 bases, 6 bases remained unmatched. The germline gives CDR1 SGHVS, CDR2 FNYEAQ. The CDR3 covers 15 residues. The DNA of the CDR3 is TGTGCCAGCAGCTTGAGGTCGGGAGGGGAAGAGACCCAGTACTTC. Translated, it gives CASSLRSGGEETQYF.

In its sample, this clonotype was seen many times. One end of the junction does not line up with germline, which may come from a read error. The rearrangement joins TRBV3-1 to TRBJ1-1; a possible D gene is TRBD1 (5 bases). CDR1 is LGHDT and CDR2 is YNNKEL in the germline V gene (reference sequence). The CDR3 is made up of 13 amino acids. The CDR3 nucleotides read TGCGCCAGCAGCACGCAGGGGAACACTGAAGCTTTCTTT. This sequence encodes CASSTQGNTEAFF.

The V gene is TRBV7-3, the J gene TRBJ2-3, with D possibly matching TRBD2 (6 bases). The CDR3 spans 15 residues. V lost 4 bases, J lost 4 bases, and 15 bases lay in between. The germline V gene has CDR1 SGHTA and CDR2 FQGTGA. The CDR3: CASSSLWGGADTQYF. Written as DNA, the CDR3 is TGTGCCAGCAGCTCCCTCTGGGGCGGGGCAGATACGCAGTATTTT.

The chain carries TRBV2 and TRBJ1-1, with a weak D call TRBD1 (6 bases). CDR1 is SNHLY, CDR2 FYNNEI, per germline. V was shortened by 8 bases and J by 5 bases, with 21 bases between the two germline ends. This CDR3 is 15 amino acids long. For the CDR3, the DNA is TGTGCCAGCGATAGAGGGGGGAGGGGATGGACTGAAGCTTTCTTT. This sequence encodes CASDRGGRGWTEAFF.